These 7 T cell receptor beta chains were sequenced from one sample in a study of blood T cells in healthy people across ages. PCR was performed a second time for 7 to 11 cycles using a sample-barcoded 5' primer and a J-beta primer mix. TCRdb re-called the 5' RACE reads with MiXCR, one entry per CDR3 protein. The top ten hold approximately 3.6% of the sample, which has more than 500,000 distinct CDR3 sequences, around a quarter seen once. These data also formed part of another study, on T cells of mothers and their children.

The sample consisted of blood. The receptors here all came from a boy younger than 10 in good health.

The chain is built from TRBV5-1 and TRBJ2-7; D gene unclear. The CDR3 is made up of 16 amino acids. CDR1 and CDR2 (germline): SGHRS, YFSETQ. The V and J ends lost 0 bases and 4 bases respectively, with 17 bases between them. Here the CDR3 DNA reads TGCGCCAGCAGCTTGGCCGGCGCGGCAGGACCGTACGAGCAGTACTTC. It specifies CASSLAGAAGPYEQYF.

In DNA, the CDR3 is TGTGCCATCAGTGATAAATTTCCCCTCTATGGCTACACCTTC. Translating gives CAISDKFPLYGYTF. The rearrangement uses TRBV10-3 and TRBJ1-2; D remains ambiguous. The germline CDR1 and CDR2 sequences are ENHRY and SYGVKD. Trimming removed 3 bases at V and 4 bases at J, with 12 bases between. The CDR3 has 14 amino acids.

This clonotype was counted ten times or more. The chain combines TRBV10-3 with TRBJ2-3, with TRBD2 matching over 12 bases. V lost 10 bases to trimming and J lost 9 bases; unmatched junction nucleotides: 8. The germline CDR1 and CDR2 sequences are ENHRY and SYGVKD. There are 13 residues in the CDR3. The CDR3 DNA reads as TGTGCCACCCGACTAGCGGGGGAATTCACGCAGTATTTT. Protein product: CATRLAGEFTQYF.

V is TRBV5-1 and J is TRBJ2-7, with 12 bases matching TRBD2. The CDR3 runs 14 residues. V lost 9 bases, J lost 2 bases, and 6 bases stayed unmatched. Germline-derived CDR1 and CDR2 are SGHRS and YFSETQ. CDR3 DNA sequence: TGCGCCAACAGTCGGACTAGCGGGGCCTACGAGCAGTACTTC. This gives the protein CANSRTSGAYEQYF.

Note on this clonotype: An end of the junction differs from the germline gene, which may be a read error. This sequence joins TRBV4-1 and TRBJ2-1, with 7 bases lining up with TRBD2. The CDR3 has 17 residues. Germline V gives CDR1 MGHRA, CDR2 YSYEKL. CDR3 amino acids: CANSQVPGSGLYNEQFF. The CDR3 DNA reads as TGCGCCAACAGCCAAGTTCCGGGTAGCGGGTTATACAATGAGCAGTTCTTC.

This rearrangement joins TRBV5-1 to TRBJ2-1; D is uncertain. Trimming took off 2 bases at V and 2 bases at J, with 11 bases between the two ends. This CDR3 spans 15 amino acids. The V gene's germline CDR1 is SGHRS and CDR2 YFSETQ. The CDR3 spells CASSLATLAYNEQFF. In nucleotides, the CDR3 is TGCGCCAGCAGCTTAGCTACTCTGGCCTACAATGAGCAGTTCTTC. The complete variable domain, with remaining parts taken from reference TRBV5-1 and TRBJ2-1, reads KAGVTQTPRYLIKTRGQQVTLSCSPISGHRSVSWYQQTPGQGLQFLFEYFSETQRNKGNFPGRFSGRQFSNSRSEMNVSTLELGDSALYLCASSLATLAYNEQFFGPGTRLTVL.

CDR3 loop: CAISELAGGYKQYF. For the CDR3, the DNA is TGTGCCATCAGTGAACTAGCGGGAGGCTACAAGCAGTACTTC. The V gene is TRBV10-3, the J gene TRBJ2-5; 12 nucleotides line up with TRBD2. The CDR3 runs 14 residues. With V trimmed by 3 bases and J by 11 bases, 7 bases remained unmatched. Germline V gene sequence: CDR1 ENHRY, CDR2 SYGVKD.